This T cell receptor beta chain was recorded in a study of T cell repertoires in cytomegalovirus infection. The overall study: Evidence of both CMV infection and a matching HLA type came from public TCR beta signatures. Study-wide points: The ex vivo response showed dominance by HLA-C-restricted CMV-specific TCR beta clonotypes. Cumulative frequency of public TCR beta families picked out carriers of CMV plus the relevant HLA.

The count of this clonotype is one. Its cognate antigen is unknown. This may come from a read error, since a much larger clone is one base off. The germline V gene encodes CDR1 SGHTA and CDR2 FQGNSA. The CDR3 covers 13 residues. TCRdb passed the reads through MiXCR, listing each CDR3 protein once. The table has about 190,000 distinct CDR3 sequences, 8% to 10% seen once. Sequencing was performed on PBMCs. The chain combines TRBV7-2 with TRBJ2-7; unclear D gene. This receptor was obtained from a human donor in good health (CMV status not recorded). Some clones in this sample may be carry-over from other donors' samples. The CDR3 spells CASSYEYSYEQDF. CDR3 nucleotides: TGTGCCAGCAGTTACGAGTACTCCTACGAGCAGGACTTC. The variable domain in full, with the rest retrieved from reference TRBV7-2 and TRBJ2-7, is GAGVSQSPSNKVTEKGKDVELRCDPISGHTALYWYRQSLGQGLEFLIYFQGNSAPDKSGLPSDRFSAERTGGSVSTLTIQRTQQEDSAVYLCASSYEYSYEQDFGPGTRLTVT.